The entry below gives a single T cell receptor (beta chain) sequence along with its context. This sample is part of a study of blood T cell repertoires in COVID-19. Germline V lookup: CDR1 SGHTA, CDR2 FQGNSA. V lost 5 bases to trimming and J lost 2 bases, with 6 bases between them. This CDR3 is built from 12 residues. The authors' processing: Reference gene primer amplification in the assay estimated nucleated cell counts. Profiling relied on immunoSEQ multiplex PCR, and the TCRdb table lists in-frame clones only, not all of them. D and trimming were read from the DNA, whereas the V and J calls and clone size are those reported in that table. Among tens of thousands of clones, more than 80% were seen once, and the ten largest hold 15% to 20%.

The sequence was obtained from a woman aged 60-70 years with acute or convalescent COVID-19. Sequenced material: peripheral blood. V gene TRBV7-2 combines with J gene TRBJ1-1; D is unresolved. The CDR3 is CASSPFNTEAFF. DNA for the CDR3: TGTGCCAGCAGCCCATTTAACACTGAAGCTTTCTTT.